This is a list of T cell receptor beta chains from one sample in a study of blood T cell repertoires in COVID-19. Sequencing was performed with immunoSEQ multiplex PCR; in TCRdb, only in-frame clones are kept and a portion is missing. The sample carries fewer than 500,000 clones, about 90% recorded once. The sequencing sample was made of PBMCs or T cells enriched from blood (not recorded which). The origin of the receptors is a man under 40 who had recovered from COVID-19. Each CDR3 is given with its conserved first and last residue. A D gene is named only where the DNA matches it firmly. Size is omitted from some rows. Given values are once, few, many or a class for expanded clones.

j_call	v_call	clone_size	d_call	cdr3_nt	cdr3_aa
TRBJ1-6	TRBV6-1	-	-	TGTGCCAGCAGTGAAGTCAGGGGAAATTCACCCCTCCACTTT	CASSEVRGNSPLHF
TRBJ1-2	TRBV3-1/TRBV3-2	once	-	TGTGCCAGCAGCCTGGATCGGGACTACACCTTC	CASSLDRDYTF
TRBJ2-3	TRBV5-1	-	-	TGCGCCAGCAGCTTGGAGAGGGCTGAAGATACGCAGTATTTT	CASSLERAEDTQYF
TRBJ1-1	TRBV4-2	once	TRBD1	TGTGCCAGCAGCCGGACAGGGGGCACTGAAGCTTTCTTT	CASSRTGGTEAFF
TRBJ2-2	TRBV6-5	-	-	TGTGCCAGCAGCCGACAGATGAACACCGGGGAGCTGTTTTTT	CASSRQMNTGELFF
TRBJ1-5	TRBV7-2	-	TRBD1	TGTGCCAGCAGCTTACTCCCCACAGGGGGCAATCAGCCCCAGCATTTT	CASSLLPTGGNQPQHF
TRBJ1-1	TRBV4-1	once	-	TGCGCCAGCAGCCAATGGGGGCTTCTAAACACTGAAGCTTTCTTT	CASSQWGLLNTEAFF
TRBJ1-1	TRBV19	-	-	TGTGCCAGTAGTATCTCAGGTTTGGTGAACACTGAAGCTTTCTTT	CASSISGLVNTEAFF
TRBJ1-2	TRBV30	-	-	TGTGCCTGGAATCCGGGGGGCTCAGTTAACTATGGCTACACCTTC	CAWNPGGSVNYGYTF
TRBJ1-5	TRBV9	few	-	TGTGCCAGCAGCGTAGGCCAGGGCGGCAATCAGCCCCAGCATTTT	CASSVGQGGNQPQHF
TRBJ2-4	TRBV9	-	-	TGTGCCAGCAGCGTAGATCTGGGGGCGAAGGAGTACTTC	CASSVDLGAKEYF
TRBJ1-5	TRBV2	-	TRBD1	TGTGCCAGCAGCGAAAGACAGGGGAACCAGCCCCAGCATTTT	CASSERQGNQPQHF
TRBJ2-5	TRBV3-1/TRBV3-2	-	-	TGTGCCAGCAGCCAAGATTCAGGGTTTGGAGAGACCCAGTACTTC	CASSQDSGFGETQYF
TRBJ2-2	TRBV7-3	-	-	TGTGCCAGCAGCTCTCAGGGGTCGAACACCGGGGAGCTGTTTTTT	CASSSQGSNTGELFF
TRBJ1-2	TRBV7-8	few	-	TGTGCCAGCAGCTCGGGGACGGGGAGGGCCTATGGCTACACCTTC	CASSSGTGRAYGYTF
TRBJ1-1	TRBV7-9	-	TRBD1	TGTGCCAGCAGCTTCCCGACAGGGCCTTACATGAACACTGAAGCTTTCTTT	CASSFPTGPYMNTEAFF
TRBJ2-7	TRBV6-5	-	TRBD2	TGTGCCAGCAGGGCTAGCGGGGGAATTGCTGGGGAGCAGTACTTC	CASRASGGIAGEQYF
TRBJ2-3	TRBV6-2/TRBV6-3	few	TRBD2	TGTGCCAGCAGTTACGGGACTAGTCGGATTACAGATACGCAGTATTTT	CASSYGTSRITDTQYF
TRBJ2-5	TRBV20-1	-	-	TGCAGTGCTAATTATCGGGAGACCCAGTACTTC	CSANYRETQYF
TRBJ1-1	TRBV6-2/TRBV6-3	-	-	TGTGCCAGCAGTCCGCCGGGGGGGAGAAACACTGAAGCTTTCTTT	CASSPPGGRNTEAFF
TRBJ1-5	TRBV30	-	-	TGTGCCTGGAGTTTGGGGCTAGGGCAGCCCCAGCATTTT	CAWSLGLGQPQHF
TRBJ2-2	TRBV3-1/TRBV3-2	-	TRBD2	TGTGCCAGCAGCCTCCGCAGCGGGGTGGGATCCCCCGGGGAGCTGTTTTTT	CASSLRSGVGSPGELFF
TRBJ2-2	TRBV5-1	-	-	TGCGCCAGCAGCCCAGGGTACACCGGGGAGCTGTTTTTT	CASSPGYTGELFF
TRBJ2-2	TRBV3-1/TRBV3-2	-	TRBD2	TGTGCCAGCAGCGATACCGGACTAGCGGGGAGGTCGAACACCGGGGAGCTGTTTTTT	CASSDTGLAGRSNTGELFF
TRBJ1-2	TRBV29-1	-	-	TGCAGCGTAGCTGAGGGAATTGACTATGGCTACACCTTC	CSVAEGIDYGYTF
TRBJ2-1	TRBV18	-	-	TGTGCCAGCTCACCAAGTAGGGGTTCGGGCTCCTACAATGAGCAGTTCTTC	CASSPSRGSGSYNEQFF
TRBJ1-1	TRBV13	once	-	TGTGCCAGCAGCTTAGGGCGGCAATTTTACACTGAAGCTTTCTTT	CASSLGRQFYTEAFF
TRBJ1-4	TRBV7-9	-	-	TGTGCCAGCAGCTTAGCTCGGAGGGGTGAAAAACTGTTTTTT	CASSLARRGEKLFF
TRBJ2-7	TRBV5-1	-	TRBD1	TGCGCCAGCAGCGAACGGACAGGGGACTCCTACGAGCAGTACTTC	CASSERTGDSYEQYF
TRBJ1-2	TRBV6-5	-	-	TGTGCCAGCAGTACCCGACAGCTGGCAAACTATGGCTACACCTTC	CASSTRQLANYGYTF
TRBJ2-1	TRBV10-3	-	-	TGTGCCATCAGTGAACGGGGCGGGACAGTGTACAATGAGCAGTTCTTC	CAISERGGTVYNEQFF
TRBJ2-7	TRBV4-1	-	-	TGCGCCAGCAGCTCTCAGGGTTCCGAGCAGTACTTC	CASSSQGSEQYF
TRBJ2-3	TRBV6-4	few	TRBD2	TGTGCCAGCAGTGAAGCGGGGGGCACAGATACGCAGTATTTT	CASSEAGGTDTQYF
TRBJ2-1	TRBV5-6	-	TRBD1	TGTGCCAGCATCCTTGCCCCACAGGGGGCTCAATACAATGAGCAGTTCTTC	CASILAPQGAQYNEQFF
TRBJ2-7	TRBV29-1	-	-	TGCAGCGTTGAAAGTCAGGGGTGGGACGAGCAGTACTTC	CSVESQGWDEQYF
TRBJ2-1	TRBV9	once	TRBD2	TGTGCCAGCAGCGTAGCGACTAGCGGGGGGTTAGATGAGCAGTTCTTC	CASSVATSGGLDEQFF
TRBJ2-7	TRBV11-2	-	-	TGTGCCAGCAGCTTAGACGGCGGGACAGCGCTCTCCTACGAGCAGTACTTC	CASSLDGGTALSYEQYF
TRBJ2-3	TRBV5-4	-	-	TGTGCCAGCAGCTTGAGAGTATCACGCACAGATACGCAGTATTTT	CASSLRVSRTDTQYF
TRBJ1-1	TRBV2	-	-	TGTGCCAGCAGCCCCTTCCTCAGCACTGAAGCTTTCTTT	CASSPFLSTEAFF
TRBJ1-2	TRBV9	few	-	TGTGCCAGCAGCTCCCAGACAGGAGTAAGCTACACCTTC	CASSSQTGVSYTF
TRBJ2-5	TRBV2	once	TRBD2	TGTGCCAGCAGTGATTTAGCGGGGACAGAGACCCAGTACTTC	CASSDLAGTETQYF
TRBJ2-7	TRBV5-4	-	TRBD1	TGTGCCAGCAGCTTGGACAGGGGGAGCTACGAGCAGTACTTC	CASSLDRGSYEQYF
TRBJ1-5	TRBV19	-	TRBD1	TGTGCCACCGAAGTACAGGGGGCAGGTATAACCAATCAGCCCCAGCATTTT	CATEVQGAGITNQPQHF
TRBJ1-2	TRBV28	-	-	TGTGCCAGCAGTTTTCGGGGAGATCGGGGCTACACCTTC	CASSFRGDRGYTF
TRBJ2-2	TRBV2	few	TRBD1	TGTGCCCGCTCTGTTACCGGGACAGGGACAACCGGGGAGCTGTTTTTT	CARSVTGTGTTGELFF
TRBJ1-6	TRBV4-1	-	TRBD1	TGCGCCAGCAGCCTAAGTCCCGGGACAGGGGATAGTTCACCCCTCCACTTT	CASSLSPGTGDSSPLHF
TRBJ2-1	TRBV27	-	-	TGTGCCAGCGGCAATCAGGCCTCCATGGGCAATGAGCAGTTCTTC	CASGNQASMGNEQFF
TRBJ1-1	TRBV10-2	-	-	TGCGCCAGCAGTATATCAGGGGCGGACACTGAAGCTTTCTTT	CASSISGADTEAFF
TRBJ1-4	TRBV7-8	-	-	TGTGCCAGCAGCTTAGGCGGGGAAAAACTGTTTTTT	CASSLGGEKLFF
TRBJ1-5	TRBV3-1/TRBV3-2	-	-	TGTGCCAGCAGCCAAGATTCTGGCCAGCCCCAGCATTTT	CASSQDSGQPQHF
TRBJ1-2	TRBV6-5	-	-	TGTGCCAGCAGTCTCAACGGGTTTTCGGGACTAGGCTCCACCTTC	CASSLNGFSGLGSTF
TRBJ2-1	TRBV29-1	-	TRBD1	TGCAGCGTTGAAGTCCGGGACAGAGGGATCAATGAGCAGTTCTTC	CSVEVRDRGINEQFF
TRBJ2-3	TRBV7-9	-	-	TGTGCCAGCAGCTTGCTAGCACCAGATACGCAGTATTTT	CASSLLAPDTQYF
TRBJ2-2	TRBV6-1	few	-	TGTGCCAGCAGTGAGGCCCTTACCGGGGAGCTGTTTTTT	CASSEALTGELFF
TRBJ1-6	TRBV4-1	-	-	TGCGCCAGCAGCCAAGAGGGGGGTTATAATTCACCCCTCCACTTT	CASSQEGGYNSPLHF
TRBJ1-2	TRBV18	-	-	TGTGCCAGCTCACCACAGGGAGCCTCATTCATCGGCTACACCTTC	CASSPQGASFIGYTF
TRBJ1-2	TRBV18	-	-	TGTGCCAGCTCTCCGCAAGGGGGAAATGGCTACACCTTC	CASSPQGGNGYTF
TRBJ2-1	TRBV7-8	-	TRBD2	TGTGCCAGCACCCCTGGGGTAGCGGGACTTTACTACAATGAGCAGTTCTTC	CASTPGVAGLYYNEQFF
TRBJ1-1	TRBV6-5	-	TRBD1	TGTGCCAGCAGTTACGGAGCGACAGGGGGTACTGAAGCTTTCTTT	CASSYGATGGTEAFF